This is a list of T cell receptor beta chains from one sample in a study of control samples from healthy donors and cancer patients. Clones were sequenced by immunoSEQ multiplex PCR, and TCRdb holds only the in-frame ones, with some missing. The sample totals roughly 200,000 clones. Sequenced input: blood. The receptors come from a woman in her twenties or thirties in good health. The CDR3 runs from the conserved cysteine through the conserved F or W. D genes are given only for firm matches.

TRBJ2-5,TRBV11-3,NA,TGTGCCAGCAGCTTATTGGGGGGGCTCTTAGAGACCCAGTACTTC,CASSLLGGLLETQYF
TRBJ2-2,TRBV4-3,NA,TGCGCCAGCAGCCGGGACTCCTCAAGGTCCGGGGAGCTGTTTTTT,CASSRDSSRSGELFF
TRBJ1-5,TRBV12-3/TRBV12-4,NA,TGTGCCAGCAGGGGAAGCAATCAGCCCCAGCATTTT,CASRGSNQPQHF
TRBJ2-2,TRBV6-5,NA,TGTGCCAGCAGTTACTCGGACCTCAGGCGGGTGCTGTTTTTT,CASSYSDLRRVLFF
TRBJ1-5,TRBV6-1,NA,TGTGCCAGCAGTGAAACCCAGCCCCAGCATTTT,CASSETQPQHF
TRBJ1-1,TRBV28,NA,TGTGCCAGCAGACGGTGGGGACAAACGAACACTGAAGCTTTCTTT,CASRRWGQTNTEAFF
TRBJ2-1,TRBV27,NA,TGTGCCAGCAGTTTTTACAGGCGGAATGAGCAGTTCTTC,CASSFYRRNEQFF
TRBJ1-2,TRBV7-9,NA,TGTGCCAGCAGCTTCGGGAGCGCAGGGGAGGGTGGCTACACCTTC,CASSFGSAGEGGYTF
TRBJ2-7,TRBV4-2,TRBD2,TGTGCCAGCAGCCAGCAACGACTAGCGGGGGAAGACGAGCAGTACTTC,CASSQQRLAGEDEQYF
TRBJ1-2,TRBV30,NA,TGTGCCTGGAGTCCCCATTCACCGGGACCTGATGGCTACACCTTC,CAWSPHSPGPDGYTF
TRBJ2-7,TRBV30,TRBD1,TGTGCCTGGAGTCCCCGAGGGGGGGGACAGGGGATCTCTTTGACCTACGAGCAGTACTTC,CAWSPRGGGQGISLTYEQYF
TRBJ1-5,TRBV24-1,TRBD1,TGTGCCACCGTTGCTAAGGGGGCCAATCAGCCCCAGCATTTT,CATVAKGANQPQHF
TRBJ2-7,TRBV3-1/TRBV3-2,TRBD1,TGTGCCAGCAGCCAAGTGGGCTACCGGGACAGACTCTACGAGCAGTACTTC,CASSQVGYRDRLYEQYF
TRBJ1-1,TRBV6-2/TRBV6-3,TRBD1,TGTGCCAGCAGTTACACCGGGACAGGGAGGTTTCTGGGGAACACTGAAGCTTTCTTT,CASSYTGTGRFLGNTEAFF
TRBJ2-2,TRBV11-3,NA,TGTGCCAGCAGCTTAGATCTGTTAGTGGGGCCCACCGGGGAGCTGTTTTTT,CASSLDLLVGPTGELFF
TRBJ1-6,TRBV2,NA,TGTGCCAGCAGGGACCCCGGGCTCTCCTATAATTCACCCCTCCACTTT,CASRDPGLSYNSPLHF
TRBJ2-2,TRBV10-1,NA,TGCGCCAGCAAAGGGACGGCTAACACCGGGGAGCTGTTTTTT,CASKGTANTGELFF
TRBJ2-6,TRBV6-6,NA,TGTGCCAGCAGTTACACGGGGGCCAACGTCCTGACTTTC,CASSYTGANVLTF
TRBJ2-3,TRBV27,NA,TGTGCCAGCAGTTTATGGTGGGCAGATACGCAGTATTTT,CASSLWWADTQYF
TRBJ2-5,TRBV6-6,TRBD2,TGTGCCAGCAGTCGATCCGGACTAGCGACAAAAGAGACCCAGTACTTC,CASSRSGLATKETQYF
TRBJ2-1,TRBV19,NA,TGTGCCAGTAGTATAGTCATCGGGGCGAGGCGCCCCTACAATGAGCAGTTCTTC,CASSIVIGARRPYNEQFF
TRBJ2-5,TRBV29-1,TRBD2,TGCAGCGTTGAGCCTAGCGGGGCCCAAGAGACCCAGTACTTC,CSVEPSGAQETQYF
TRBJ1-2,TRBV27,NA,TGTGCCAGCATAGGCAGGGCGACTGATGGCTACACCTTC,CASIGRATDGYTF
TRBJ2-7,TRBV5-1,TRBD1,TGCGCCAGCAGCCAAACGGGACAGGGACTTCCTAGTGAGCAGTACTTC,CASSQTGQGLPSEQYF
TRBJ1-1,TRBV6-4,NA,TGTGCCAGCAGTGACTCGGCACCCTGGGACACTGAAGCTTTCTTT,CASSDSAPWDTEAFF
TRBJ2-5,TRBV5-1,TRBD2,TGCGCCAGCAGCTTTAGCGGGGGGACCCAAGAGACCCAGTACTTC,CASSFSGGTQETQYF
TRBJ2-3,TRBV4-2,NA,TGTGCCAGCAGCCAAGATCGGGGCGGGGGCACAGATACGCAGTATTTT,CASSQDRGGGTDTQYF
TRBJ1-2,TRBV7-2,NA,TGTGCCAGCAGCTTCGACATGTATGGCTACACCTTC,CASSFDMYGYTF
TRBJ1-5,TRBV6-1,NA,TGTGCCAGCAGTGACCAAGCCTTACAGGGATGGGGCAATCAGCCCCAGCATTTT,CASSDQALQGWGNQPQHF
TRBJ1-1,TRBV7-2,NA,TGTGCCAGCAGCTTAGGAGGGGTCTACACTGAAGCTTTCTTT,CASSLGGVYTEAFF